These 9 T cell receptor beta chains share one sample of origin, sequenced in a study of blood T cell repertoires in COVID-19. Sequencing was performed with immunoSEQ multiplex PCR; in TCRdb, only in-frame clones are kept and a portion is missing. Of more than 200,000 clones listed, about 88% are singletons. Sequenced sample: peripheral blood. The receptors were sampled from a woman aged 60-70 years with acute or convalescent COVID-19.

The V gene is TRBV18, the J gene TRBJ1-6, with TRBD1 identical over 10 bases. This CDR3 has 14 residues. CDR1 and CDR2 (germline): KGHSH, LQKENI. Trimming removed 3 bases from V and 9 bases from J; junction bases left unmatched: 2. DNA for the CDR3: TGTGCCAGCTCACCGGACAGGGGGAGTTCACCCCTCCACTTT. Translated: CASSPDRGSSPLHF.

The CDR3 protein is CASSQDLGTGQETQYF. For the CDR3, the DNA is TGTGCCAGCAGCCAAGATCTTGGAACAGGGCAAGAGACCCAGTACTTC. The rearrangement uses TRBV3-1 (or the pseudogene TRBV3-2) and TRBJ2-5, with D possibly matching TRBD1 (6 bases). Trimming removed 0 bases from V and 2 bases from J, with 13 bases in between. This CDR3 comprises 16 residues. CDR1 and CDR2 (germline): LGHDT, YNNKEL (reference sequence).

The rearrangement uses TRBV7-2 and TRBJ2-3; tentatively, D is TRBD2 (7 bases). There are 17 residues in the CDR3. V was cut by 1 base and J by 6 bases, with 20 bases left in between. Germline CDR1 SGHTA, CDR2 FQGNSA. CDR3 protein: CASSLGGAGERADTQYF. The CDR3 DNA sequence: TGTGCCAGCAGCTTAGGGGGGGCGGGAGAAAGGGCCGATACGCAGTATTTT. Drawing the rest from reference TRBV7-2 and TRBJ2-3, the complete variable domain is GAGVSQSPSNKVTEKGKDVELRCDPISGHTALYWYRQSLGQGLEFLIYFQGNSAPDKSGLPSDRFSAERTGGSVSTLTIQRTQQEDSAVYLCASSLGGAGERADTQYFGPGTRLTVL.

The J gene is TRBJ2-1, the V gene TRBV5-4, with TRBD2 matching over 9 bases. V lost 3 bases, J lost 8 bases, and 12 bases stayed unmatched. The CDR3 extends over 16 amino acids. CDR1 is SGHNT, CDR2 YYREEE, per germline (reference sequence). CDR3: CASSSRTSAVSDEQFF. As DNA, the CDR3 is TGTGCCAGCAGCTCGAGGACTAGCGCTGTATCCGATGAGCAGTTCTTC.

This rearrangement joins TRBV24-1 to TRBJ2-7, with 9 bases aligning to TRBD1. The CDR3 sequence is 16 residues long. CDR1 is KGHDR and CDR2 is SFDVKD in the germline V gene. V was pared by 3 bases and J by 2 bases, with 7 bases of the junction left unmatched. In nucleotides, the CDR3 is TGTGCCACCAGTGATCGCCTCCGGACAGGGGCCTACGAGCAGTACTTC. It codes for CATSDRLRTGAYEQYF.

CDR3 amino acids: CASSVGVGTGVEDTQYF. CDR3 coding DNA: TGTGCCAGCAGCGTAGGGGTCGGGACAGGGGTAGAAGATACGCAGTATTTT. This chain connects TRBV9 to TRBJ2-3, with 10 bases matching TRBD1. Trimming cost V 0 bases and J 5 bases; bases outside gene matches: 9. The V gene's germline CDR1 is SGDLS and CDR2 YYNGEE. This CDR3 is built from 17 residues. The variable domain in full, with the rest retrieved from reference TRBV9 and TRBJ2-3, is DSGVTQTPKHLITATGQRVTLRCSPRSGDLSVYWYQQSLDQGLQFLIQYYNGEERAKGNILERFSAQQFPDLHSELNLSSLELGDSALYFCASSVGVGTGVEDTQYFGPGTRLTVL.

The chain recombines TRBV5-4 with TRBJ2-2; 9 bases map to TRBD1. The CDR3 length is 16 residues. The V and J ends lost 4 bases and 3 bases, in that order; junction bases with no gene match: 7. The germline V gene encodes CDR1 SGHNT and CDR2 YYREEE (reference sequence). This CDR3 reads CASSRPDRGDTGELFF. In nucleotides, the CDR3 is TGTGCCAGCAGCAGACCGGACAGGGGCGACACCGGGGAGCTGTTTTTT. The whole variable domain, remainder taken from reference TRBV5-4 and TRBJ2-2, is ETGVTQSPTHLIKTRGQQVTLRCSSQSGHNTVSWYQQALGQGPQFIFQYYREEENGRGNFPPRFSGLQFPNYSSELNVNALELDDSALYLCASSRPDRGDTGELFFGEGSRLTVL.

V and J are TRBV5-5 and TRBJ1-2, with D possibly being TRBD1 (6 bases). Germline V gene data show CDR1 as SGHKS and CDR2 as YYEKEE (reference sequence). The CDR3 is 15 amino acids. With 0 bases removed from V and 0 bases from J, the gap between germline ends came to 9 bases. DNA for the CDR3: TGTGCCAGCAGCTTGGCCGAGGGGGCTAACTATGGCTACACCTTC. It encodes CASSLAEGANYGYTF.

This clone has more than one count but fewer than ten. The V and J genes are TRBV15 and TRBJ1-5; D is possibly TRBD1 (6 bases). The CDR3 loop spans 14 amino acids. Trimming removed 5 bases from V and 0 bases from J, with 8 bases in between. Germline-derived CDR1 and CDR2 are LNHNV and YYDKDF (reference sequence). DNA for the CDR3: TGTGCCACCAGCGGACAGTATAGCAATCAGCCCCAGCATTTT. It specifies CATSGQYSNQPQHF.